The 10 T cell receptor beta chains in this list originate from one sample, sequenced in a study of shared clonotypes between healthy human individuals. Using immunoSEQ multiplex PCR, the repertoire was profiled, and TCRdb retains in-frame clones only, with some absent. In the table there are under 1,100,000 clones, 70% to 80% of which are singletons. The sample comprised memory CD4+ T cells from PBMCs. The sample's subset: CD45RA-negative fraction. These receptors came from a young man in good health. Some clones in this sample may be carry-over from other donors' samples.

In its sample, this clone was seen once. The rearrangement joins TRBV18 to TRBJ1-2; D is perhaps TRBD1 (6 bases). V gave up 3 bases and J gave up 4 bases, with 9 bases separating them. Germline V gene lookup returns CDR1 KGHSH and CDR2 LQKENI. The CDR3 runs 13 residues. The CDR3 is CASSPTGSYGYTF. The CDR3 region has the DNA TGTGCCAGCTCACCTACAGGGTCCTATGGCTACACCTTC. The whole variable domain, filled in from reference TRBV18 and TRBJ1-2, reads NAGVMQNPRHLVRRRGQEARLRCSPMKGHSHVYWYRQLPEEGLKFMVYLQKENIIDESGMPKERFSAEFPKEGPSILRIQQVVRGDSAAYFCASSPTGSYGYTFGSGTRLTVV.

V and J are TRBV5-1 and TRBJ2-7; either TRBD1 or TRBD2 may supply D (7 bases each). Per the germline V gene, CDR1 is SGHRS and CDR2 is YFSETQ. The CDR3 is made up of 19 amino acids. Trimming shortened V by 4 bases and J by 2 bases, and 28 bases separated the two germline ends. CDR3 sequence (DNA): TGCGCCAGCAGCCGCGGACAGGTGGAGATTAGCGGGTGGCCCTACGAGCAGTACTTC. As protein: CASSRGQVEISGWPYEQYF.

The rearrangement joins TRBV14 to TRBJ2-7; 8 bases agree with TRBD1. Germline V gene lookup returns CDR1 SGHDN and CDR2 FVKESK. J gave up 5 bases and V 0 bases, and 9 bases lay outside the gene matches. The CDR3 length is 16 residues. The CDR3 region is CASSQDTRQGRNEQYF. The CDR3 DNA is TGTGCCAGCAGCCAAGATACGAGACAGGGGAGAAACGAGCAGTACTTC.

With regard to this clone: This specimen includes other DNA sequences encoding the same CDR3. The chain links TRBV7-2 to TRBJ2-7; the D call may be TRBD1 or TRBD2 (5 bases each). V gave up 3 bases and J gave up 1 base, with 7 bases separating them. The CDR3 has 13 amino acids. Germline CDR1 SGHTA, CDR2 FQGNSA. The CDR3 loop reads CASSLGRSYEQYF. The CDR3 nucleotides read TGTGCCAGCAGCTTGGGACGTTCCTACGAGCAGTACTTC.

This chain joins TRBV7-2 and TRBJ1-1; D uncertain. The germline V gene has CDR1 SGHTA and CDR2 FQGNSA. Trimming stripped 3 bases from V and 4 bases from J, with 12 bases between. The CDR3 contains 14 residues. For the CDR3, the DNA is TGTGCCAGCAGCTTTTTTCAGGTGAGCACTGAAGCTTTCTTT. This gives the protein CASSFFQVSTEAFF.

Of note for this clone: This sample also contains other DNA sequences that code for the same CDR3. The CDR3 sequence is CASSLGGGFTYEQYF. The CDR3 DNA follows: TGTGCCAGCAGCTTAGGCGGGGGGTTTACCTACGAGCAGTACTTC. The chain combines TRBV13 with TRBJ2-7; TRBD2 aligns across 7 bases. The CDR3 sequence is 15 residues long. J gave up 2 bases and V 0 bases, and 4 bases lay outside the gene matches. Germline values: CDR1 PRHDT, CDR2 FYEKMQ (reference sequence).

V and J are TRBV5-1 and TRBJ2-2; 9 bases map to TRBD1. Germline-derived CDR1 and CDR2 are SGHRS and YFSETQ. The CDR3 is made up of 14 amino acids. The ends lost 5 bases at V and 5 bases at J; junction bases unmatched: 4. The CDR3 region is CASRDGTGTGELFF. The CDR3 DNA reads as TGCGCCAGCAGAGACGGGACAGGGACCGGGGAGCTGTTTTTT.

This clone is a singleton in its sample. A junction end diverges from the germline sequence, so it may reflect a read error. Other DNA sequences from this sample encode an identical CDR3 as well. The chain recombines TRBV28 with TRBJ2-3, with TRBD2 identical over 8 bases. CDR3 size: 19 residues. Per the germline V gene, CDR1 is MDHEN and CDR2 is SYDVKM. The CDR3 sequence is CASSLIISPAGGGTDTQYF. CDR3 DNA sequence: TGTGCTAGCAGTTTAATTATAAGTCCGGCGGGAGGTGGCACAGATACGCAGTATTTT.

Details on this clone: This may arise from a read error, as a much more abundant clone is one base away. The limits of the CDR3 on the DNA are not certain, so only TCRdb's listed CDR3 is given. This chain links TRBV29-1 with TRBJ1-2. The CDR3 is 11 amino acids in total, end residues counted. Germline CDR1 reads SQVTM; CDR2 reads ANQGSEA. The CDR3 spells CSESSNYGCAF.

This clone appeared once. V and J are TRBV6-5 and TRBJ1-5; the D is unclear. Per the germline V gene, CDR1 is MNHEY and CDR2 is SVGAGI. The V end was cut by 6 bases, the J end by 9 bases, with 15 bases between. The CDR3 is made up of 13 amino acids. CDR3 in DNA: TGTGCCAGCAGCTCCGGGCTCCCCTCGCCCCAGCATTTT. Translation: CASSSGLPSPQHF.